This T cell receptor (beta chain) was found in a study of identical twins (dated by TCRdb to the mid-2010s). As for the study more broadly: To test whether fetal clonotypes persist, this study deep-sequenced TCR alpha and beta repertoires from monozygotic twins, from unrelated adults of various ages, and from cord blood. Replicate twin experiments were performed at different times using different library preparation protocols to rule out contamination. The investigation overall reported the following: Fewer insertions were carried by abundant cord blood beta clonotypes; a weaker similar trend was observed in young adult naive repertoires, while no such trend was observed in memory repertoires. In beta out-of-frame sequences, excess twin sharing was weaker, because having fewer shared sequences lowered the signal-to-noise ratio. Invariant T cells such as MAIT and iNKT could partly confound zero-insertion analyses, although diverse VJ usage argued against such confounding for most clonotypes. Because the same donors could not be followed over many years, the conclusions relied on cross-sectional statistical analysis. Out-of-frame TCR alpha sequences shared between twins showed an excess of low generation-probability sequences compared with coincidental sharing between unrelated individuals. Out-of-frame TCR alpha sharing in monozygotic twins was systematically underestimated by recombination models, whereas sharing between unrelated individuals was in agreement with the recombination models.

At the junction V is shortened by 5 bases and J by 0 bases, with 11 bases in between. The CDR3 runs 14 residues from the cysteine to the phenylalanine. Only the CDR3 DNA stays, 42 bases, in frame from base 1. CDR1 and CDR2 (PRHDT, FYEKMQ) derive from the germline V gene (reference sequence). Library construction relied on 5' RACE. Sequencing used an Illumina HiSeq 2000. A universal primer binding site was introduced by template switching, and a unique molecular identifier was present in the final cDNA, enabling accurate counting of TCR cDNA molecules. First-strand cDNA for TCR alpha and beta chains was synthesized from specific primers in the conserved constant-segment region. Each cDNA library was double barcoded, with a SMART-Mk sample barcode plus Illumina barcodes, to control for contamination. TruSeq adapter sequences along with Illumina sample barcodes were introduced in two successive PCR steps. The TCR alpha and beta cDNA libraries were sequenced on the Illumina HiSeq platform using custom primers. Concerning the study's data processing: Unique molecular identifiers were extracted from raw reads with MiGEC, and CDR3 positions were determined with MiXCR. Recombination models were inferred per individual with the repgenHMM and IGoR tools using an EM algorithm. The analysis of shared clonotypes was done with the tcR package in R, with sharing normalized by the product of cloneset sizes. Out-of-frame nonproductive sequences were analyzed to study raw recombination free of thymic and clonal selection effects. TCRdb itself trimmed the public reads at Q25 with fastp, ran MiXCR and retained productive beta chains. Entries that share a CDR3 protein sequence are merged under the most common genes and DNA. The V and J calls follow TCRdb's processing rather than the paper's. Here the sample has around 230,000 distinct CDR3 sequences; over 8% occur a single time. The ten largest account for roughly 5% of the sample.

There are a few counts of this clonotype. Its antigen is unknown. Base quality data are lacking; no much larger clone is found one base away. Every donor in the study was a healthy Caucasian. Miltenyi CD45RO+ enrichment and human naive T-cell isolation kits were used to isolate memory (CD45RO+) and naive T cells from PBMC. The sequencing sample was made of memory (CD45RO+) T cells sorted from blood. The cell subset or site label corresponds to: CD45RO+ enriched T cells. The rearranged segments are TRBV13 and TRBJ2-7, with the D segment identity uncertain. The sequence derives from a young woman in good health. In nucleotides, the sequence is TGTGCCAGCAGCCCCCGGACCAGCTCCTACGAGCAGTACTTC. Translated, it reads CASSPRTSSYEQYF.